This TCR beta chain was sequenced for a study of blood T cells in healthy people across ages. At least 7 million PBMCs were isolated per sample. The CDR3 totals 17 residues. The V gene end was trimmed by 5 bases and the J gene end by 3 bases; junction bases not matched to a gene: 14. Germline-derived CDR1 and CDR2 are DFQATT and SNEGSKA (reference sequence). Study results and limitations: Greater diversity and more naive CD4+ cells were seen in long-lived donors than in aged donors. The recorded TCR beta diversity per million T cells decreased in a roughly linear manner with age.

A few counts support this clonotype. Its antigen is unknown. Alongside a J-beta primer mix, a sample-barcoded 5' primer served in a second PCR lasting about 7 to 11 cycles. Every cDNA was tagged by a template-switch adaptor with 12 random nucleotides. MiXCR, run by TCRdb on the 5' RACE reads, gives a single entry per CDR3 protein. The data show approximately 1.5 million distinct CDR3 sequences, with about 32% seen just once and around 11% held by the top ten. This chain links TRBV20-1 with TRBJ2-7; 12 bases line up with TRBD2. The sample was blood. The receptor was isolated from a woman aged 25 to 39 in good health. CDR3 nucleotides: TGCAGTGCTCCGAACCTAGCGGGAGGGCGTCCCGGCTACGAGCAGTACTTC. It specifies CSAPNLAGGRPGYEQYF.